Shown below are 22 T cell receptor beta chains from a single sample sequenced in a study of PD-L1 blockade in urothelial cancer. Assay: immunoSEQ multiplex PCR; the TCRdb copy retains only in-frame clones and omits some. Here the sample spans roughly 56,000 clones, just over 85% being singletons. Time point of the sample: pretreatment peripheral blood. Sequences were derived from PBMCs, sampled around atezolizumab (anti-PD-L1) treatment. The receptor source for this set is a man aged 55 to 70 with urothelial cancer.

For the CDR3, the DNA is TGTGCCAGCAGCCTACGGGACAGGCCCTACGAGCAGTACTTC. Residues: CASSLRDRPYEQYF. The chain uses TRBV11-3 and TRBJ2-7; 8 positions agree with TRBD1. Germline V CDR1 and CDR2: SGHNT, YENEEA. This CDR3 comprises 14 residues. V dropped 5 bases and J dropped 2; count of bases not matched to a gene: 5. The full variable domain, with the rest looked up from reference TRBV11-3 and TRBJ2-7, is EAGVVQSPRYKIIEKKQPVAFWCNPISGHNTLYWYLQNLGQGPELLIRYENEEAVDDSQLPKDRFSAERLKGVDSTLKIQPAELGDSAVYLCASSLRDRPYEQYFGPGTRLTVT.

The chain recombines TRBV5-4 with TRBJ1-2; TRBD1 agrees at 7 bases. The J segment lost 7 bases and the V segment lost 4 bases, leaving 13 bases of the junction unmatched. The CDR3 totals 15 residues. CDR1 and CDR2 (germline): SGHNT, YYREEE (reference sequence). The DNA of the CDR3 is TGTGCCAGCAGCACCAGAGACAGGGCCAAAGGTGGCTACACCTTC. Translation: CASSTRDRAKGGYTF.

This clone was picked up one time. V and J are TRBV6-1 and TRBJ2-1; 8 bases fit TRBD1. The trim removed 6 bases at V and 13 bases at J, leaving 5 bases unmatched. This CDR3 region has 11 residues. Germline CDR1 is MNHNS and CDR2 is SASEGT. The CDR3 loop is CASRPDRGQFF. The DNA for the CDR3 is TGTGCCAGCAGGCCCGACAGGGGTCAGTTCTTC.

This chain uses TRBV25-1 with TRBJ1-2, with a tentative D call TRBD1 (5 bases). Per the germline V gene, CDR1 is MGHDK and CDR2 is SYGVNS. The ends were cut back, 3 bases at V and 7 bases at J, with 15 bases in the middle. This CDR3 is 14 amino acids long. This CDR3 reads CASSEGGVASGYTF. CDR3 nucleotide sequence: TGTGCCAGCAGTGAGGGGGGGGTTGCGAGTGGCTACACCTTC.

The rearrangement joins TRBV7-9 to TRBJ2-4; D call uncertain. The CDR3 is 13 amino acids. The germline gives CDR1 SEHNR, CDR2 FQNEAQ (reference sequence). With 10 bases removed from V and 3 bases from J, the gap between germline ends came to 13 bases. The CDR3 spells CATVGTGKNIQYF. Written as DNA, the CDR3 is TGTGCCACGGTAGGAACGGGCAAAAACATTCAGTACTTC.

V is TRBV5-8 and J is TRBJ2-2, with a tentative D call TRBD1 (5 bases). The germline CDR1 and CDR2 sequences are SGHTS and YDEGEE. This CDR3 contains 15 residues. V gave up 2 bases and J gave up 7 bases, with 15 bases separating them. The CDR3 nucleotides are TGTGCCAGCAGCTTACGGATCACCCAGGGCGGGGAGCTGTTTTTT. Translated: CASSLRITQGGELFF.

The chain employs TRBV6-5 and TRBJ1-6, with no clear D. Germline assignment: CDR1 MNHEY and CDR2 SVGAGI. The CDR3 consists of 15 residues. V lost 0 bases, J lost 11 bases, and 14 bases lay in between. The CDR3 sequence is CASSYSREGLAPLHF. CDR3 bases: TGTGCCAGCAGTTACTCGAGGGAAGGGTTAGCACCCCTCCACTTT.

The V gene is TRBV7-9, the J gene TRBJ1-1, with 11 bases identical to TRBD1. The junction had 9 bases not matched to a gene; V was cut back by 5 bases and J by 4 bases. CDR1 and CDR2 from the germline V gene are SEHNR and FQNEAQ (reference sequence). This CDR3 has 16 amino acids. The CDR3 sequence: CASSPPGTGGTTEAFF. The CDR3 coding sequence is TGTGCCAGCAGCCCTCCCGGGACAGGGGGTACCACTGAAGCTTTCTTT.

The chain uses TRBV14 and TRBJ2-7; D might be TRBD2 (6 bases). V was pared by 1 base and J by 4 bases, with 26 bases between. Germline assignment: CDR1 SGHDN and CDR2 FVKESK. The CDR3 length is 19 residues. Here the CDR3 DNA reads TGTGCCAGCAGCCAAGGGGGGGACCTGTCCCAGCCGCCAAAATACGAGCAGTACTTC. Amino acids: CASSQGGDLSQPPKYEQYF.

J is TRBJ2-3 and V is TRBV5-1; 7 positions match TRBD1. Germline values: CDR1 SGHRS, CDR2 YFSETQ. The ends lost 7 bases at V and 4 bases at J; junction bases unmatched: 9. CDR3 length: 14 amino acids. This chain's CDR3 is CASGGTGASDTQYF. In DNA form, the CDR3 reads TGCGCCAGCGGAGGAACAGGGGCGTCAGATACGCAGTATTTT.

In its sample, this clone was seen a few times. The rearrangement joins TRBV7-2 to TRBJ1-1; D gene unclear. The germline V and J ends were trimmed by 4 bases and 4 bases, with 10 bases remaining between them. Germline V gene data show CDR1 as SGHTA and CDR2 as FQGNSA. This CDR3 region has 13 residues. The CDR3 here is CASSSEGFTEAFF. CDR3 in DNA: TGTGCCAGCAGCTCGGAGGGCTTCACTGAAGCTTTCTTT.

This chain connects TRBV7-2 to TRBJ2-1; 10 bases line up with TRBD2. CDR1 is SGHTA and CDR2 is FQGNSA in the germline V gene. V was pared by 4 bases and J by 10 bases, with 13 bases of the junction left unmatched. The CDR3 runs to 16 residues. The CDR3, as DNA: TGTGCCAGCAGCTCACTCCGGGCTAGCGGGGGCGGGGAGCAGTTCTTC. It yields the protein CASSSLRASGGGEQFF.

The chain recombines TRBV5-4 with TRBJ2-2, with TRBD2 as a possible D gene (6 bases). The CDR3 totals 15 residues. Trimming removed 0 bases at V and 4 bases at J, with 10 bases between. In germline, CDR1 is SGHNT, CDR2 YYREEE (reference sequence). The DNA for the CDR3 is TGTGCCAGCAGCTTGGAAGGGACTGTCACCGGGGAGCTGTTTTTT. Translating gives CASSLEGTVTGELFF.

This CDR3 is CASSRSITANYGYTF. CDR3 bases: TGTGCCAGTAGTAGAAGCATCACAGCTAACTATGGCTACACCTTC. The chain combines TRBV19 with TRBJ1-2; D gene uncertain. The germline V gene has CDR1 LNHDA and CDR2 SQIVND (reference sequence). The CDR3 covers 15 residues. Between the trimmed V and J ends, which lost 4 bases and 0 bases, there was a span of 12 bases.

The chain carries TRBV10-2 and TRBJ1-6; D perhaps matches TRBD1 (6 bases). V lost 3 bases and J lost 0, with 21 bases in between. Germline values: CDR1 WSHSY, CDR2 SAAADI. The CDR3 consists of 20 residues. The CDR3 here is CASSDVKWTDVDSYNSPLHF. As DNA, the CDR3 is TGCGCCAGCAGTGATGTGAAGTGGACAGACGTAGACTCCTATAATTCACCCCTCCACTTT.

V usage is TRBV4-2 and J usage is TRBJ1-3, with D hard to call. This CDR3 region has 16 residues. The ends were cut back, 0 bases at V and 2 bases at J, with 11 bases in the middle. Germline V gene sequence: CDR1 LGHNA, CDR2 YNFKEQ. CDR3 DNA: TGTGCCAGCAGCCAAGATCCCCGAAACACTGGAAACACCATATATTTT. It translates to CASSQDPRNTGNTIYF.

The J gene is TRBJ1-2, the V gene TRBV29-1; D gene ambiguous. V was clipped by 4 bases and J by 5 bases, with 5 bases between them. CDR3 length equals 10 residues. Germline assignment: CDR1 SQVTM and CDR2 ANQGSEA. The CDR3 DNA sequence: TGCAGCGTTGCCGCGTATGGCTACACCTTC. It codes for CSVAAYGYTF.

The CDR3 DNA follows: TGTGCCAGCAGTCGGGAACCCTCCTACAATGAGCAGTTCTTC. It translates to CASSREPSYNEQFF. The chain is built from TRBV6-5 and TRBJ2-1; possibly TRBD2 for D (5 bases). Trimming stripped 5 bases from V and 0 bases from J, with 8 bases between. Germline values: CDR1 MNHEY, CDR2 SVGAGI. CDR3 length: 14 residues.

This rearrangement joins TRBV30 to TRBJ1-3, with D tentatively TRBD1 (5 bases). The CDR3 has 14 amino acids. Looked up from germline, CDR1 is GTSNPN and CDR2 is SVGIG (reference sequence). V was clipped by 2 bases and J by 2 bases, with 10 bases between them. CDR3 protein: CAWSIPGTGNTIYF. CDR3 in DNA: TGTGCCTGGAGTATCCCAGGGACTGGAAACACCATATATTTT.

The V and J genes are TRBV19 and TRBJ1-1; D gene ambiguous. This CDR3 is 13 amino acids long. Trimming stripped 8 bases from V and 0 bases from J, with 10 bases between. CDR1 LNHDA and CDR2 SQIVND come from the germline V gene (reference sequence). The CDR3 DNA reads as TGTGCCAGTTCGCTACAGATGAACACTGAAGCTTTCTTT. This encodes CASSLQMNTEAFF.

The chain has TRBV5-1 and TRBJ1-2; TRBD1 matches 7 bases. This CDR3 has 14 residues. Losses at the gene ends were 0 bases for V and 2 bases for J; bases not matched to a gene: 1. Germline V gene lookup returns CDR1 SGHRS and CDR2 YFSETQ. This CDR3 reads CASSLADRNYGYTF. The CDR3 region has the DNA TGCGCCAGCAGCTTGGCGGACAGGAACTATGGCTACACCTTC. Full variable domain (rest looked up from reference TRBV5-1 and TRBJ1-2): KAGVTQTPRYLIKTRGQQVTLSCSPISGHRSVSWYQQTPGQGLQFLFEYFSETQRNKGNFPGRFSGRQFSNSRSEMNVSTLELGDSALYLCASSLADRNYGYTFGSGTRLTVV.

The rearrangement links TRBV30 to TRBJ1-2; D possibly corresponds to TRBD1 (6 bases). Germline V CDR1 and CDR2: GTSNPN, SVGIG (reference sequence). The CDR3 is made up of 13 amino acids. With 2 bases removed from V and 5 bases from J, the gap between germline ends came to 12 bases. The CDR3 protein is CAWSNGQSYGYTF. In DNA form, the CDR3 reads TGTGCCTGGAGTAATGGACAGTCTTATGGCTACACCTTC.